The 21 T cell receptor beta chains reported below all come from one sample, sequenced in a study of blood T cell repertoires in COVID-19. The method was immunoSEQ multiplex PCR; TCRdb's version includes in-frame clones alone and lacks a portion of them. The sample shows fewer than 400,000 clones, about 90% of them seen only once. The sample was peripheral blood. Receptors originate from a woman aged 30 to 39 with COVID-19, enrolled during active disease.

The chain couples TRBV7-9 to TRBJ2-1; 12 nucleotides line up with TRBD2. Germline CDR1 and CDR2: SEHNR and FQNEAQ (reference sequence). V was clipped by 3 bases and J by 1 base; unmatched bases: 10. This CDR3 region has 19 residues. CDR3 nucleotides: TGTGCCAGCAGCTTGTCGAGACTAGCGGGAGCGATTTCCTACAATGAGCAGTTCTTC. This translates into CASSLSRLAGAISYNEQFF. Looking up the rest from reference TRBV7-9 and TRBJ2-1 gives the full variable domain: DTGVSQNPRHKITKRGQNVTFRCDPISEHNRLYWYRQTLGQGPEFLTYFQNEAQLEKSRLLSDRFSAERPKGSFSTLEIQRTEQGDSAMYLCASSLSRLAGAISYNEQFFGPGTRLTVL.

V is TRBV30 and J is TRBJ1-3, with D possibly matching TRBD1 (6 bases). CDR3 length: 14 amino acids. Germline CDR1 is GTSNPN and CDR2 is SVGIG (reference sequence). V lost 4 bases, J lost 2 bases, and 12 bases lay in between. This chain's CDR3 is CAWTGDYAGNTIYF. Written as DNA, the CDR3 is TGTGCCTGGACAGGGGATTATGCTGGAAACACCATATATTTT.

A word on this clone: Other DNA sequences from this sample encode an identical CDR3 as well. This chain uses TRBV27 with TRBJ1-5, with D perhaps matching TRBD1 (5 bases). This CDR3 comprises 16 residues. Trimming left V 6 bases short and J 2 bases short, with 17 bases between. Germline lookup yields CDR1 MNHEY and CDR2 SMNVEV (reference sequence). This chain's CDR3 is CASRPTDTNGNQPQHF. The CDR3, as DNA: TGTGCCAGCAGGCCGACGGACACGAACGGCAATCAGCCCCAGCATTTT.

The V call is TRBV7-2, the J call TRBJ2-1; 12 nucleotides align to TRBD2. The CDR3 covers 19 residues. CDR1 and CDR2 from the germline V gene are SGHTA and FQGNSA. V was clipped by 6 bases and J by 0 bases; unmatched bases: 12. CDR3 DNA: TGTGCCAGCAGTCATAGACTAGCGGGAGACCCCCTCTCCTACAATGAGCAGTTCTTC. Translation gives CASSHRLAGDPLSYNEQFF.

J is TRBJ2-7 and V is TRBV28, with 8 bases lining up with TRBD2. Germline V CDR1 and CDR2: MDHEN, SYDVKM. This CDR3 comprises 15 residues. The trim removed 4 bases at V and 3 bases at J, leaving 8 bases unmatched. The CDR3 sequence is CASSSSGGLVYEQYF. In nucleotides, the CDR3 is TGTGCCAGCAGTTCAAGCGGGGGCCTTGTCTACGAGCAGTACTTC.

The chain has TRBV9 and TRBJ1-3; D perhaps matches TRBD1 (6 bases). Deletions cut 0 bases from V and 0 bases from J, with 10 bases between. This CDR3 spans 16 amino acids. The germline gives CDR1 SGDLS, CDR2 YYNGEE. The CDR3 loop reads CASSVARDNSGNTIYF. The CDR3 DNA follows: TGTGCCAGCAGCGTAGCTAGGGACAACTCTGGAAACACCATATATTTT.

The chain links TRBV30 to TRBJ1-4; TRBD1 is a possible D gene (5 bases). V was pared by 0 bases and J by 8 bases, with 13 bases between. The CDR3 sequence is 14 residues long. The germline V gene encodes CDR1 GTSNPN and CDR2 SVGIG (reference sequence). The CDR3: CAWSVGTGREKLFF. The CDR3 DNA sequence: TGTGCCTGGAGTGTAGGAACAGGTCGCGAAAAACTGTTTTTT. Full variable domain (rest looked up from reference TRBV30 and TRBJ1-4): SQTIHQWPATLVQPVGSPLSLECTVEGTSNPNLYWYRQAAGRGLQLLFYSVGIGQISSEVPQNLSASRPQDRQFILSSKKLLLSDSGFYLCAWSVGTGREKLFFGSGTQLSVL.

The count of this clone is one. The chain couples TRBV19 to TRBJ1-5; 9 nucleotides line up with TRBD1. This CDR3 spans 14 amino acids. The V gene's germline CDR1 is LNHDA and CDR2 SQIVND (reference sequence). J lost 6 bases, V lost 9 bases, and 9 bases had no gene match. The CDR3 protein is CASTKQGAGQPQHF. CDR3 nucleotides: TGTGCCAGCACCAAACAGGGGGCGGGTCAGCCCCAGCATTTT.

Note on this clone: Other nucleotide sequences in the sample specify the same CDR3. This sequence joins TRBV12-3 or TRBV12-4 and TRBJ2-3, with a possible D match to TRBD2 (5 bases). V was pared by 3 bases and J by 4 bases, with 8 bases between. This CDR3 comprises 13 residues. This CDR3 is CASSLRAPDTQYF. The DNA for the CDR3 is TGTGCCAGCAGTTTGAGGGCCCCAGATACGCAGTATTTT.

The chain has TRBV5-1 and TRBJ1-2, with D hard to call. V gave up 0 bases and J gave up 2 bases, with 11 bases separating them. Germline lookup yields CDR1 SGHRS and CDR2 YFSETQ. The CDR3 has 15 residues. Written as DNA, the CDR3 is TGCGCCAGCAGCTTGGGGGAGGCAGGAAACTATGGCTACACCTTC. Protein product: CASSLGEAGNYGYTF. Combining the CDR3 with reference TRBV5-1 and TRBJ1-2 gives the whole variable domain KAGVTQTPRYLIKTRGQQVTLSCSPISGHRSVSWYQQTPGQGLQFLFEYFSETQRNKGNFPGRFSGRQFSNSRSEMNVSTLELGDSALYLCASSLGEAGNYGYTFGSGTRLTVV.

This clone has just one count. CDR3 DNA sequence: TGCAGCGTAACCTCGTCCAGCCAGACATCTAGCACAGATACGCAGTATTTT. Translated: CSVTSSSQTSSTDTQYF. V is TRBV29-1 and J is TRBJ2-3, with D uncertain. Trimming pared 6 bases from V and 0 bases from J, leaving 22 bases between. CDR1 is SQVTM, CDR2 ANQGSEA, per germline. The CDR3 is 17 residues long.

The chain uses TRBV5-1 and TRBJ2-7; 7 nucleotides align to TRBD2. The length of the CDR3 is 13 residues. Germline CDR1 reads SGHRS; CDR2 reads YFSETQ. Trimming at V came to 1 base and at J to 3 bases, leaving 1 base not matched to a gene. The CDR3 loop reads CASSLTSVYEQYF. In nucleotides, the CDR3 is TGCGCCAGCAGCTTGACTAGCGTCTACGAGCAGTACTTC.

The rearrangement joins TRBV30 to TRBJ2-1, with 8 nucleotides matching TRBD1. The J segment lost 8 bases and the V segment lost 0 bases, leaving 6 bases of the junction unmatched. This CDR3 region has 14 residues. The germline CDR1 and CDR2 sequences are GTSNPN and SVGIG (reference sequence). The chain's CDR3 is CAWSVRDRRDEQFF. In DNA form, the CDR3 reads TGTGCCTGGAGTGTACGGGACAGGAGGGATGAGCAGTTCTTC.

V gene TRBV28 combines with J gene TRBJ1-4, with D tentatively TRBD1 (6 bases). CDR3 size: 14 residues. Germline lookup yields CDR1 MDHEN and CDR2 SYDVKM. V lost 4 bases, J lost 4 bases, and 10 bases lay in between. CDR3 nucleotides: TGTGCCAGCAGTTCGGGACAAATTAATGAAAAACTGTTTTTT. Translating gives CASSSGQINEKLFF.

This CDR3 is CASSHLTSGNSYEQYF. CDR3 coding DNA: TGTGCCAGCAGCCACCTGACTAGCGGTAACTCCTACGAGCAGTACTTC. The chain links TRBV3-1 (or the pseudogene TRBV3-2) to TRBJ2-7, with 9 nucleotides matching TRBD2. There are 16 residues in the CDR3. The V gene end was trimmed by 3 bases and the J gene end by 0 bases; junction bases not matched to a gene: 6. Germline lookup yields CDR1 LGHDT and CDR2 YNNKEL (reference sequence).

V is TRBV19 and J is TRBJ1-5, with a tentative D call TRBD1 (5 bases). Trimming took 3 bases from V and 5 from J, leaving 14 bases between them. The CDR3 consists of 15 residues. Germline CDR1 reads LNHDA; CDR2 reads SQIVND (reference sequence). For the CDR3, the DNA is TGTGCCAGTAGTATTACCCCCACAGGTGATCAGCCCCAGCATTTT. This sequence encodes CASSITPTGDQPQHF. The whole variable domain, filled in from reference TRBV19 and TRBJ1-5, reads DGGITQSPKYLFRKEGQNVTLSCEQNLNHDAMYWYRQDPGQGLRLIYYSQIVNDFQKGDIAEGYSVSREKKESFPLTVTSAQKNPTAFYLCASSITPTGDQPQHFGDGTRLSIL.

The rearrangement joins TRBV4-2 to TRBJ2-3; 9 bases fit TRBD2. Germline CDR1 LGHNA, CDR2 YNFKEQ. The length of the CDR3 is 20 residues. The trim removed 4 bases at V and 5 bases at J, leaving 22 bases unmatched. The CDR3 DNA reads TGTGCCAGCAGCCCCATCGTGCGTAGCGGGGGAACCTTACATCGAGATACGCAGTATTTT. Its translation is CASSPIVRSGGTLHRDTQYF.

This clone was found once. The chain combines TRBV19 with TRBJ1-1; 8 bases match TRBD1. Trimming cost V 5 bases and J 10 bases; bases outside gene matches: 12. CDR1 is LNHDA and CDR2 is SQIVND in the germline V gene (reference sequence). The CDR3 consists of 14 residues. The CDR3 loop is CASSLGQEGFGAFF. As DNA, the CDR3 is TGTGCCAGTAGTTTGGGACAGGAAGGTTTCGGAGCTTTCTTT.

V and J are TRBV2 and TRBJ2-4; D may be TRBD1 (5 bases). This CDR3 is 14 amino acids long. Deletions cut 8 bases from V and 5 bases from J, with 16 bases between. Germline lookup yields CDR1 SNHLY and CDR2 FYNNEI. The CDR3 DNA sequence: TGTGCCAGCCAATTGGCAGGGCCGCAAAACATTCAGTACTTC. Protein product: CASQLAGPQNIQYF.

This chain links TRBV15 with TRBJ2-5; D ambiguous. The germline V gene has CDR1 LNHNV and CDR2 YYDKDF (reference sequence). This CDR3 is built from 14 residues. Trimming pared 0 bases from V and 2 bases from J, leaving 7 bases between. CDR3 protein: CATSRDLLQETQYF. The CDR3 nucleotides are TGTGCCACCAGCAGAGATCTCCTACAAGAGACCCAGTACTTC.

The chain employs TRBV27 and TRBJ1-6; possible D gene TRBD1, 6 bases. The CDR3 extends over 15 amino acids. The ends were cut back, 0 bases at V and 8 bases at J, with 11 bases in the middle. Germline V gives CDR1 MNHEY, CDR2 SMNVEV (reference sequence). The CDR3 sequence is CASSLSWTEDSPLHF. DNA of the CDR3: TGTGCCAGCAGTTTATCTTGGACAGAAGATTCACCCCTCCACTTT.